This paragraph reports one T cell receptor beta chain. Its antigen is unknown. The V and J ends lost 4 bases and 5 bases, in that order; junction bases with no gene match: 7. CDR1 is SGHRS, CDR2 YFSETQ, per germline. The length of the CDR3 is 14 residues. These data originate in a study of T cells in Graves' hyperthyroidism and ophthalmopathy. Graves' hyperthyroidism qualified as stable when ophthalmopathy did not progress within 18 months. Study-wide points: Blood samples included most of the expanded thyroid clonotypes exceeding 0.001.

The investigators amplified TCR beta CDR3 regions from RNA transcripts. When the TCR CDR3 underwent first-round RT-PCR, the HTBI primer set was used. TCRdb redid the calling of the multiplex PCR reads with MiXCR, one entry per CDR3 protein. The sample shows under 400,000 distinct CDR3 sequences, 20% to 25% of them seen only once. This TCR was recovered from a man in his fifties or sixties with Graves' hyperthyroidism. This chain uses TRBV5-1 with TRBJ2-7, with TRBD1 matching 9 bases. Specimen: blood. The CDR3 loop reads CASSPGTGSNEQYF. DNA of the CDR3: TGCGCCAGCAGCCCGGGGACAGGGAGCAACGAGCAGTACTTC.